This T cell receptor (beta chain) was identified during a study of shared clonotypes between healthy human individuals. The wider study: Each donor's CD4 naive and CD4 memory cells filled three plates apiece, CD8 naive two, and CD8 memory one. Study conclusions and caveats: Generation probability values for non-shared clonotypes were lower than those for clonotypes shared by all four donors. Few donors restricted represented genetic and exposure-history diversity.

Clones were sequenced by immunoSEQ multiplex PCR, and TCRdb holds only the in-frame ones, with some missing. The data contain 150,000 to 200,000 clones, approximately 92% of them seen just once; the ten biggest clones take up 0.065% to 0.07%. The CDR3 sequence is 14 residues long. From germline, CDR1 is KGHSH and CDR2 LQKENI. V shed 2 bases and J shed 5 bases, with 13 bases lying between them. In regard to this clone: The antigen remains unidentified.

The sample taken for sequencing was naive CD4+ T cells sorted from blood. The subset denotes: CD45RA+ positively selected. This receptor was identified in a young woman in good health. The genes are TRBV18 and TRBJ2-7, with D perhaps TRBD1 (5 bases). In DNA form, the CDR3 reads TGTGCCAGCTCACCAGACGCAGGGTGGAACGAGCAGTACTTC. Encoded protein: CASSPDAGWNEQYF.